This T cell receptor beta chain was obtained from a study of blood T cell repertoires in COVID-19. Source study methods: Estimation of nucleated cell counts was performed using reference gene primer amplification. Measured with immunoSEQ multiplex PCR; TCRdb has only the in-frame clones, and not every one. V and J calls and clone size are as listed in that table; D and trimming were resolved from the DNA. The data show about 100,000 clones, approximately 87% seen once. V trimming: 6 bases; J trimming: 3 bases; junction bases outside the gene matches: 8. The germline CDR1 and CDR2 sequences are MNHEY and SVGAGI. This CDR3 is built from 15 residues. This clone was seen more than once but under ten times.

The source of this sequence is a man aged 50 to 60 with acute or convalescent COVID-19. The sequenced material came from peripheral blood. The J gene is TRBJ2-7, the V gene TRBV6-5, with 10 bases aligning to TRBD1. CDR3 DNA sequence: TGTGCCAGCAGCTCCGTGACAGGGGGCGGCTACGAGCAGTACTTC. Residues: CASSSVTGGGYEQYF.